Listed below are T cell receptor beta chains from one sample, sequenced in a study of T cell responses to AZD1222 COVID-19 vaccine. Measured with immunoSEQ multiplex PCR; TCRdb has only the in-frame clones, and not every one. The sample yields around 270,000 clones, 90% to 95% seen once. This sample comprised peripheral blood, obtained 28 days after the second AZD1222 dose. The receptors were gathered from an adult who received the AZD1222 COVID-19 vaccine. CDR3s include the opening cysteine and the closing phenylalanine or tryptophan. The order of the fields is clone size, D gene, V gene, J gene, CDR3 protein, CDR3 DNA. D genes are given only for firm matches. Not every row has a clone size; where given, it reads once, few, many or a size class.

>-|-|TRBV7-6|TRBJ1-6
CASSSQGGASPLHF
TGTGCCAGCAGCTCGCAGGGAGGCGCCTCACCCCTCCACTTT
>-|-|TRBV29-1|TRBJ2-2
CSVEAGLDTGELFF
TGCAGCGTTGAGGCAGGGCTAGACACCGGGGAGCTGTTTTTT
>-|-|TRBV18|TRBJ1-2
CASSPQRFGDGYTF
TGTGCCAGCTCACCACAAAGGTTCGGAGATGGCTACACCTTC
>once|-|TRBV6-2/TRBV6-3|TRBJ1-2
CASSLAHGYTF
TGTGCCAGCAGTTTAGCCCATGGCTACACCTTC
>-|-|TRBV15|TRBJ1-5
CATSSIMGLGQPQHF
TGTGCCACCAGCAGCATAATGGGGTTGGGTCAGCCCCAGCATTTT
>-|-|TRBV5-1|TRBJ2-5
CASSAARRRETQYF
TGCGCCAGCAGCGCCGCCAGGCGAAGGGAGACCCAGTACTTC
>few|-|TRBV18|TRBJ1-4
CASSPRGEKLFF
TGTGCCAGCTCACCCCGAGGGGAAAAACTGTTTTTT
>-|TRBD2|TRBV3-1/TRBV3-2|TRBJ2-1
CASSQATSGGNEQFF
TGTGCCAGCAGCCAAGCGACTAGCGGGGGAAATGAGCAGTTCTTC
>once|-|TRBV3-1/TRBV3-2|TRBJ1-1
CASSQERARGNTEAFF
TGTGCCAGCAGCCAAGAGCGGGCCAGGGGGAACACTGAAGCTTTCTTT
>-|TRBD2|TRBV2|TRBJ2-3
CASSPRLAGQPDTQYF
TGTGCCAGCAGTCCTCGACTAGCGGGCCAGCCTGATACGCAGTATTTT
>-|-|TRBV9|TRBJ2-3
CASGVGPSTDTQYF
TGTGCCAGCGGCGTGGGACCCAGCACAGATACGCAGTATTTT
>-|TRBD1|TRBV18|TRBJ2-3
CASSPPSTGVNTQYF
TGTGCCAGCTCACCCCCCTCGACAGGGGTGAATACGCAGTATTTT
>-|-|TRBV3-1/TRBV3-2|TRBJ2-2
CASSQGGFGTGELFF
TGTGCCAGCAGCCAAGGAGGGTTCGGCACCGGGGAGCTGTTTTTT
>-|TRBD1|TRBV28|TRBJ1-1
CASSPPGRGGTEAFF
TGTGCCAGCAGCCCCCCGGGCAGGGGGGGGACTGAAGCTTTCTTT
>-|-|TRBV12-1|TRBJ1-1
CASSFVRRGRTEAFF
TGTGCCAGCAGCTTTGTGCGGAGGGGGAGGACTGAAGCTTTCTTT
>-|-|TRBV29-1|TRBJ1-2
CSVSGGGDGYTF
TGCAGCGTTAGTGGGGGGGGAGATGGCTACACCTTC
>-|-|TRBV11-3|TRBJ2-5
CASSPPGHQETQYF
TGTGCCAGCAGCCCTCCGGGACACCAAGAGACCCAGTACTTC
>-|-|TRBV5-1|TRBJ2-7
CASSPDTPYEQYF
TGCGCCAGCAGCCCTGACACACCCTACGAGCAGTACTTC
>-|-|TRBV2|TRBJ2-3
CASSATLSTQYF
TGTGCCAGCAGTGCCACTTTGAGTACGCAGTATTTT
>-|-|TRBV11-2|TRBJ2-7
CASSYVSLIEQYF
TGTGCCAGCAGCTACGTTTCCCTTATCGAGCAGTACTTC
>-|TRBD1|TRBV27|TRBJ1-5
CASSYRGGQPQHF
TGTGCCAGCTCTTACAGGGGAGGCCAGCCCCAGCATTTT
>-|TRBD2|TRBV6-5|TRBJ2-3
CASSYGLGGATDTQYF
TGTGCCAGCAGTTATGGTCTCGGGGGGGCCACAGATACGCAGTATTTT
>-|-|TRBV3-1/TRBV3-2|TRBJ1-5
CASSLGGQGRGQPQHF
TGTGCCAGCAGCCTGGGCGGTCAGGGGCGGGGTCAGCCCCAGCATTTT
>-|-|TRBV3-1/TRBV3-2|TRBJ1-2
CASSQGGGVGYTF
TGTGCCAGCAGCCAAGGAGGAGGGGTTGGCTACACCTTC
>once|-|TRBV2|TRBJ1-2
CASKISANYGYTF
TGTGCCAGCAAGATCTCAGCTAACTATGGCTACACCTTC
>-|-|TRBV28|TRBJ2-2
CASTLLGGTGELFF
TGTGCCAGCACTCTCCTGGGGGGTACCGGGGAGCTGTTTTTT
>-|TRBD1|TRBV27|TRBJ1-2
CASSPMTGNTMGYTF
TGTGCCAGCAGTCCCATGACAGGGAATACTATGGGGTACACCTTC
>-|-|TRBV27|TRBJ2-2
CASSFGAGELFF
TGTGCCAGCAGTTTTGGGGCCGGGGAGCTGTTTTTT
>-|-|TRBV25-1|TRBJ1-5
CASSPGGGNQPQHF
TGTGCCAGCAGTCCCGGGGGTGGGAATCAGCCCCAGCATTTT